This T cell receptor beta chain was obtained from a study of blood T cells in healthy people across ages. V was clipped by 2 bases and J by 7 bases, with 16 bases between them. The CDR3 totals 15 residues. The germline CDR1 and CDR2 sequences are SGHDT and YYEEEE. Primers used in a second PCR of about 7 to 12 cycles were a sample-barcoded 5' primer and a J-beta primer mix. Each CDR3 protein gets one entry after TCRdb re-called the 5' RACE reads with MiXCR. The sample yields around 500,000 distinct CDR3 sequences, about 26% seen once. The data also belong to a second study, concerning T cells of mothers and their children.

Sequencing was performed on blood. The sequence derives from a boy aged 2-15 years in good health. The chain links TRBV5-6 to TRBJ2-1, with D possibly matching TRBD1 (6 bases). CDR3 amino acids: CASSLGGEGRNEQFF. In DNA form, the CDR3 reads TGTGCCAGCAGCTTAGGGGGTGAGGGGCGGAATGAGCAGTTCTTC. Using reference TRBV5-6 and TRBJ2-1 for the parts outside the CDR3, the full variable domain is DAGVTQSPTHLIKTRGQQVTLRCSPKSGHDTVSWYQQALGQGPQFIFQYYEEEERQRGNFPDRFSGHQFPNYSSELNVNALLLGDSALYLCASSLGGEGRNEQFFGPGTRLTVL.